The clone carrying this T cell receptor (beta chain) was detected many times. The antigen is not known. Reverse transcription used approximately 500 ng RNA and constant-region primers for alpha and beta. Using multiplexing indices, alpha and beta chain libraries were generated apart by chain-specific third strand synthesis. TCRdb processed the 5' RACE reads anew with MiXCR; each CDR3 protein has one entry. Of some 15,000 distinct CDR3 sequences detected, 7% appear once; the ten largest clones hold around 8%. With 0 bases removed from V and 5 bases from J, the gap between germline ends came to 11 bases. The CDR3 covers 15 residues. In germline, CDR1 is LNHNV, CDR2 YYDKDF (reference sequence). These data originate in a study of HIV-infected patients and healthy controls. No cell fractionation was done, so the repertoire covers all unsorted peripheral blood T cells. Study results and caveats: In healthy controls, MAIT alpha CDR3s were common; in HIV+ repertoires, severely depleted.

This sequence was found in an adult in good health. The specimen sequenced was blood. The chain is built from TRBV15 and TRBJ1-5; tentative D call: TRBD1 (5 bases). The CDR3 DNA is TGTGCCACCAGCAGAGATCCTCAGGGAGATCAGCCCCAGCATTTT. It is translated as CATSRDPQGDQPQHF. Variable domain in full (rest from reference TRBV15 and TRBJ1-5): DAMVIQNPRYQVTQFGKPVTLSCSQTLNHNVMYWYQQKSSQAPKLLFHYYDKDFNNEADTPDNFQSRRPNTSFCFLDIRSPGLGDTAMYLCATSRDPQGDQPQHFGDGTRLSIL.